The 19 T cell receptor beta chains below come from one sample, sequenced in a study of T cell repertoires in cytomegalovirus infection. For these TCRs, the target antigens are not known. TCRdb re-called the reads through MiXCR, storing one row per CDR3 protein. This table holds some 320,000 distinct CDR3 sequences, just under 30% found once. This material consisted of cultured PBMCs, taken from culture after CMV antigen stimulation. The origin of the receptors is a human donor in good health (CMV status not recorded). Some clones in this sample may be carry-over from other donors' samples.

There are a few counts of this clonotype. The chain uses TRBV5-4 and TRBJ1-2, with TRBD1 identical over 10 bases. Trimming at V came to 10 bases and at J to 8 bases, leaving 11 bases not matched to a gene. This CDR3 has 13 amino acids. Germline V gene data show CDR1 as SGHNT and CDR2 as YYREEE (reference sequence). The CDR3 sequence is CAGRADRGPGYTF. The CDR3 DNA reads TGTGCCGGAAGAGCCGACAGGGGGCCCGGCTACACCTTC.

The chain employs TRBV19 and TRBJ2-6; 7 positions match TRBD2. The CDR3 is 15 residues long. The V segment lost 8 bases and the J segment 2 bases; nucleotides outside the gene matches: 6. Germline CDR1 LNHDA, CDR2 SQIVND (reference sequence). CDR3 protein: CASHKAGAGANVLTF. CDR3 nucleotides: TGTGCCAGTCACAAGGCGGGAGCTGGGGCCAACGTCCTGACTTTC.

A few counts support this clonotype. This chain connects TRBV13 to TRBJ1-4; D gene unclear. The CDR3 is 14 amino acids. The V end was cut by 7 bases, the J end by 4 bases, with 13 bases between. In germline, CDR1 is PRHDT, CDR2 FYEKMQ (reference sequence). CDR3 nucleotides: TGTGCCAGCACGTCCGCTAGGGTTAATGAAAAACTGTTTTTT. It specifies CASTSARVNEKLFF.

V is TRBV12-3 or TRBV12-4 and J is TRBJ1-5, with TRBD1 identical over 8 bases. This CDR3 is 15 amino acids long. V lost 8 bases, J lost 3 bases, and 9 bases stayed unmatched. CDR3 sequence reads: CASQTGTGINQPQHF. DNA for the CDR3: TGTGCCAGCCAGACCGGGACAGGAATCAATCAGCCCCAGCATTTT.

The chain combines TRBV27 with TRBJ1-3, with D perhaps TRBD1 (6 bases). V dropped 5 bases and J dropped 0 bases, with 11 bases sitting between them. The CDR3 extends over 15 amino acids. From germline, CDR1 is MNHEY and CDR2 SMNVEV (reference sequence). The CDR3 is CASSRTVSSGNTIYF. CDR3 coding DNA: TGTGCCAGCAGTAGGACAGTGAGCTCTGGAAACACCATATATTTT.

Details on this clonotype: Its ends do not fully match the called genes, so a read error is possible. This chain connects TRBV10-1 to TRBJ1-2, with unresolved D. CDR1 WNHNN and CDR2 SYGVQD come from the germline V gene (reference sequence). The CDR3 has 10 residues. The CDR3 loop reads CASSEVVRTF. The DNA for the CDR3 is TGTGCCAGCAGTGAGGTCGTCCGCACCTTC.

In its sample, this clonotype was seen a few times. The gene calls are TRBV6-1 and TRBJ1-5; D remains unclear. The CDR3 runs to 16 residues. Trimming took off 4 bases at V and 2 bases at J, with 15 bases between the two ends. Germline loops: CDR1 MNHNS, CDR2 SASEGT. The CDR3 DNA sequence: TGTGCCAGCAGTGCCCGGGCCTCAAGGGGCAATCAGCCCCAGCATTTT. Protein: CASSARASRGNQPQHF.

The chain links TRBV6-8 to TRBJ2-3, with TRBD2 matching over 8 bases. V trimming: 5 bases; J trimming: 7 bases; junction bases outside the gene matches: 8. Germline V lookup: CDR1 MNHGY, CDR2 SAAAGT. The CDR3 is 14 amino acids. The CDR3 spells CASSPRGGQNTQYF. In DNA, the CDR3 is TGTGCCAGCAGTCCTCGGGGGGGCCAGAATACGCAGTATTTT.

The chain uses TRBV5-1 and TRBJ2-1, with 15 nucleotides matching TRBD2. J gave up 10 bases and V 1 base, and 15 bases lay outside the gene matches. The CDR3 contains 19 residues. Germline CDR1 reads SGHRS; CDR2 reads YFSETQ. CDR3 amino acids: CASSLRGLAGGFRQEEQFF. DNA of the CDR3: TGCGCCAGCAGCTTGAGGGGACTAGCGGGGGGCTTTAGACAGGAGGAGCAGTTCTTC.

This clonotype came up a few times. The CDR3 DNA reads as TGTGCCAGCAGTTACTCGATTGGGGGGCGCGAACAGTTCTTC. Its translation: CASSYSIGGREQFF. J is TRBJ2-1 and V is TRBV6-6; the D call may be TRBD1 or TRBD2 (6 bases each). The CDR3 is made up of 14 amino acids. V was pared by 0 bases and J by 13 bases, with 16 bases between. The germline V gene has CDR1 MNHNY and CDR2 SVGAGI (reference sequence).

In this sample, this clonotype turned up a few times. The rearrangement links TRBV7-9 to TRBJ2-1, with 10 nucleotides matching TRBD2. CDR1 SEHNR and CDR2 FQNEAQ come from the germline V gene (reference sequence). With V trimmed by 5 bases and J by 10 bases, 14 bases remained unmatched. The CDR3 spans 16 residues. The CDR3 DNA reads TGTGCCAGCAGCCCCGTTGGGTTAGCGGGGGGAGAAGAGCAGTTCTTC. Protein sequence: CASSPVGLAGGEEQFF.

The rearrangement uses TRBV27 and TRBJ1-5; D might be TRBD1 (5 bases). Germline CDR1 is MNHEY and CDR2 is SMNVEV (reference sequence). The V end lost 5 bases, the J end lost 0 bases, and 11 bases lay between the germline ends. The CDR3 has 15 residues. DNA for the CDR3: TGTGCCAGCAGTCCGGGACTTTATAGCAATCAGCCCCAGCATTTT. It specifies CASSPGLYSNQPQHF.

The chain couples TRBV2 to TRBJ1-5, with no clear D. The V gene's germline CDR1 is SNHLY and CDR2 FYNNEI. Deletions cut 6 bases from V and 0 bases from J, with 12 bases between. The CDR3 has 15 amino acids. CDR3 sequence reads: CASRSRENSNQPQHF. DNA of the CDR3: TGTGCCAGCAGATCCCGGGAAAATAGCAATCAGCCCCAGCATTTT.

The count of this clonotype is one. The gene calls are TRBV6-6 and TRBJ1-1; D is ambiguous. This CDR3 region has 14 residues. V was trimmed by 6 bases and J by 1 base, leaving 12 bases between them. Germline lookup yields CDR1 MNHNY and CDR2 SVGAGI (reference sequence). The CDR3 nucleotides are TGTGCCAGCAGACGGGTAGGGCGGAACACTGAAGCTTTCTTT. It encodes CASRRVGRNTEAFF.

The chain is built from TRBV7-4 and TRBJ2-5; 7 bases line up with TRBD1. Germline CDR1 is SGHVT and CDR2 is SQSDAQ. CDR3 size: 16 residues. Trimming cost V 0 bases and J 3 bases; bases outside gene matches: 7. The CDR3 DNA reads as TGTGCCAGCAGCTTAGCGCCGGGGACAGATAAAGAGACCCAGTACTTC. It encodes CASSLAPGTDKETQYF.

This chain joins TRBV28 and TRBJ2-7, with 14 bases fitting TRBD2. The junction had 10 bases not matched to a gene; V was cut back by 3 bases and J by 0 bases. The length of the CDR3 is 19 residues. From germline, CDR1 is MDHEN and CDR2 SYDVKM. The CDR3 coding sequence is TGTGCCAGCAGTTTCCAGGGGGCAGGACTAGCGGGAGGCTCCTACGAGCAGTACTTC. Protein sequence: CASSFQGAGLAGGSYEQYF.

The rearrangement joins TRBV4-1 to TRBJ1-1; D gene ambiguous. Trimming removed 4 bases from V and 1 base from J, with 10 bases in between. The CDR3 consists of 14 residues. From germline, CDR1 is MGHRA and CDR2 YSYEKL. CDR3 sequence: CASSPPHQNTEAFF. The CDR3 DNA is TGCGCCAGCAGCCCGCCACACCAGAACACTGAAGCTTTCTTT.

This clonotype turned up a few times. The chain joins TRBV15 to TRBJ1-1; D might be TRBD1 (6 bases). The ends were cut back, 5 bases at V and 5 bases at J, with 15 bases in the middle. This CDR3 region has 14 residues. CDR1 and CDR2 (germline): LNHNV, YYDKDF (reference sequence). DNA for the CDR3: TGTGCCACCAGCTTTTCAGGGGTAGAGACTGAAGCTTTCTTT. Translated: CATSFSGVETEAFF.

The sample holds one count of this clonotype. CDR3: CASSVDPGSGETQYF. The DNA for the CDR3 is TGTGCCAGCAGCGTAGACCCAGGTTCGGGAGAGACCCAGTACTTC. This sequence joins TRBV9 and TRBJ2-5; D unresolved. The CDR3 runs 15 residues. Per germline, CDR1 SGDLS and CDR2 YYNGEE. Trimming pared 0 bases from V and 4 bases from J, leaving 13 bases between.